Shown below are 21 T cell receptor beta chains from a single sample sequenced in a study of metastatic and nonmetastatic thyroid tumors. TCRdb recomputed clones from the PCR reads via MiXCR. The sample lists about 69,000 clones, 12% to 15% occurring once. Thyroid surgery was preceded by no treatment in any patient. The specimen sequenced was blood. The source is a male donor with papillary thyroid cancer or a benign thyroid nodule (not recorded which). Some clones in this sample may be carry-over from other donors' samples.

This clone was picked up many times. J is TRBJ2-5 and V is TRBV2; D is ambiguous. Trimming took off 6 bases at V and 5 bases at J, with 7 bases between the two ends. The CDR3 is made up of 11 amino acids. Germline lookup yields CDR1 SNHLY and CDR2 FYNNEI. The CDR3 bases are TGTGCCAGCAGACTCAGGGAGACCCAGTACTTC. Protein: CASRLRETQYF.

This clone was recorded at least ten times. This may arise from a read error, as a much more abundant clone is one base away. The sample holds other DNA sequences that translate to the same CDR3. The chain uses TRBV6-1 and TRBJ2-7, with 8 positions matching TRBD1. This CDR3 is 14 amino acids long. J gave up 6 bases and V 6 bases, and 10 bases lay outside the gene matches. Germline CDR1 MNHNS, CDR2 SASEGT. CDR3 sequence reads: CASRVNRGKSEQYV. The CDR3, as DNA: TGTGCCAGCAGGGTTAACAGGGGGAAATCCGAGCAGTACGTC.

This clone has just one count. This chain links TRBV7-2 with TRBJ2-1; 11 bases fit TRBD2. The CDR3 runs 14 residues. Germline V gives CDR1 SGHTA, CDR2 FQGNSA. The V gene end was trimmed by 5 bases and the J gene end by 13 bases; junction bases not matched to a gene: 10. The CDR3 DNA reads TGTGCCAGCAGCATTAGCACTAGCGGGAGTTCCCAGTTCTTC. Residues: CASSISTSGSSQFF.

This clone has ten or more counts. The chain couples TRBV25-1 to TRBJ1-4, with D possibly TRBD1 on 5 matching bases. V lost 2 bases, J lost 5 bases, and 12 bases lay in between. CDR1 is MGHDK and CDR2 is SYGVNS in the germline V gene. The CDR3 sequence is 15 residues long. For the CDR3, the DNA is TGTGCCAGCAGTGAAACGACAGTATTGAATGAAAAACTGTTTTTT. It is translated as CASSETTVLNEKLFF. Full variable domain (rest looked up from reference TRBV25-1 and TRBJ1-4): EADIYQTPRYLVIGTGKKITLECSQTMGHDKMYWYQQDPGMELHLIHYSYGVNSTEKGDLSSESTVSRIRTEHFPLTLESARPSHTSQYLCASSETTVLNEKLFFGSGTQLSVL.

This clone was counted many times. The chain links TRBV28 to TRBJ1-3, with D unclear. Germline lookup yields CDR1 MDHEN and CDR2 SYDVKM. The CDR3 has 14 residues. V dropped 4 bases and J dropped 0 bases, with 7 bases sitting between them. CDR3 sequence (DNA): TGTGCCAGCAGTTCGGAGGTCTCTGGAAACACCATATATTTT. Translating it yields CASSSEVSGNTIYF.

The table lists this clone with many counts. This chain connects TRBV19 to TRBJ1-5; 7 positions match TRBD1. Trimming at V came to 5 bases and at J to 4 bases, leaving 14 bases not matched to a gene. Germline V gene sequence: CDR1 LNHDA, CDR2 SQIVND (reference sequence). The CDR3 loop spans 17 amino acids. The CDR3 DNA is TGTGCCAGTAGTTCCCCCTTTCTCCCGGGACAGAATCAGCCCCAGCATTTT. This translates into CASSSPFLPGQNQPQHF.

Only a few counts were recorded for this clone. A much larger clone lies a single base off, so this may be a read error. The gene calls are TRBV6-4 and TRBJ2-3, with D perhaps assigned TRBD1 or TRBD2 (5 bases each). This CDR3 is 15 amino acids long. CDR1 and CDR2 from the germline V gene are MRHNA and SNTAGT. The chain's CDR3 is CASSYSMGGTDTQYF. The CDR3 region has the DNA TGTGCCAGCAGTTACTCGATGGGGGGCACAGATACGCAGTATTTT.

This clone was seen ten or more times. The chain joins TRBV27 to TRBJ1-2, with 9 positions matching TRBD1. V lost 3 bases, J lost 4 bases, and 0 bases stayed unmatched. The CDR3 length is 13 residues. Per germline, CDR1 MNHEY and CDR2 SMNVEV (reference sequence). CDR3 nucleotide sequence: TGTGCCAGCAGTTTGGGACAGGGCTATGGCTACACCTTC. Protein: CASSLGQGYGYTF.

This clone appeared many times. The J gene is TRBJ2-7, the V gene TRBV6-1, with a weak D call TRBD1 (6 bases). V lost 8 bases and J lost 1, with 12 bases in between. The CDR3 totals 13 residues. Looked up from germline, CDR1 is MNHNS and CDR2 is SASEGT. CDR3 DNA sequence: TGTGCCAGCCGGGACATACTATCCTACGAGCAGTACGTC. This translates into CASRDILSYEQYV.

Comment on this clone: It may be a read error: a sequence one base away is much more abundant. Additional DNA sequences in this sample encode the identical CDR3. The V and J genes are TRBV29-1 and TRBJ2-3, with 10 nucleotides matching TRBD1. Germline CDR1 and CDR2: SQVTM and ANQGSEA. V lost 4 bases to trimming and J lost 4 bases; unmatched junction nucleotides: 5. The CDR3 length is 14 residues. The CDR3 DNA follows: TGCAGCGTTGGTGGGACAGGGGTAGCAGATACGCAGTATTTT. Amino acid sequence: CSVGGTGVADTQYF.

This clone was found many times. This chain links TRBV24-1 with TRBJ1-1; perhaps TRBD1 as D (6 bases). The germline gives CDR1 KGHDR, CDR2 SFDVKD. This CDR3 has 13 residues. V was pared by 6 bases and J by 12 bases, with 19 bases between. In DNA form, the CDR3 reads TGTGCCACCAGTTCAAACAGGGTGGCGAGGCCTTTCTTT. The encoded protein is CATSSNRVARPFF.

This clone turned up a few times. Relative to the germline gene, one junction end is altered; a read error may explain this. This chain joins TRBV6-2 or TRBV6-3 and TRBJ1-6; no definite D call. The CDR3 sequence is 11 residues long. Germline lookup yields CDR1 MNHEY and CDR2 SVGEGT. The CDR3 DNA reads TGTGCCAGAACAGATCGTTCACCCCCCCACTTT. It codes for CARTDRSPPHF.

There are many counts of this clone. The CDR3 reads CASSRTGAGETQYF. The CDR3 coding sequence is TGTGCCAGCAGCCGGACAGGGGCGGGAGAGACCCAGTACTTC. V gene TRBV6-1 combines with J gene TRBJ2-5, with TRBD1 matching over 9 bases. The V gene end was trimmed by 6 bases and the J gene end by 4 bases; junction bases not matched to a gene: 6. This CDR3 region has 14 residues. The germline V gene has CDR1 MNHNS and CDR2 SASEGT.

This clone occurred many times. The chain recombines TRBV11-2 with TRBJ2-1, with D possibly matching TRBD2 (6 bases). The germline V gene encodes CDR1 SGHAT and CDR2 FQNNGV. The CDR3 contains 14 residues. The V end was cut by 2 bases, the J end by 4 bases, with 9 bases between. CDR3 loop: CASSLMAGYNEQFF. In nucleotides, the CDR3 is TGTGCCAGCAGCTTAATGGCGGGATACAATGAGCAGTTCTTC.

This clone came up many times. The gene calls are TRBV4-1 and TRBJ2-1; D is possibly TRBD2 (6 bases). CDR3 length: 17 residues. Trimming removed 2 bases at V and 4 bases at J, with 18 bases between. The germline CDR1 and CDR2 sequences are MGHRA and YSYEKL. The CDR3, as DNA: TGCGCCAGCAGCCAACCTCTAGTGGGAGGCGCGTACAATGAGCAGTTCTTC. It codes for CASSQPLVGGAYNEQFF.

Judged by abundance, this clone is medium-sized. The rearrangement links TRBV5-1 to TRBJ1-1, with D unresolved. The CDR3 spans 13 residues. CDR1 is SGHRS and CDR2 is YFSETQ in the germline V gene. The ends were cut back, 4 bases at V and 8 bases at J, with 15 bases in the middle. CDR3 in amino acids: CASSREDLDEAFF. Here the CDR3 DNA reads TGCGCCAGCAGCCGCGAGGATTTAGACGAAGCTTTCTTT. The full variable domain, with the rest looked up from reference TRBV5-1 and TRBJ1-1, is KAGVTQTPRYLIKTRGQQVTLSCSPISGHRSVSWYQQTPGQGLQFLFEYFSETQRNKGNFPGRFSGRQFSNSRSEMNVSTLELGDSALYLCASSREDLDEAFFGQGTRLTVV.

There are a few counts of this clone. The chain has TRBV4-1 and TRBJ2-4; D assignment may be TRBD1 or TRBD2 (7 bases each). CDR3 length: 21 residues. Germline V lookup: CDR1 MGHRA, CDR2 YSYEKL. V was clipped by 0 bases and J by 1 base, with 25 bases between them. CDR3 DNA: TGCGCCAGCAGCCAAGATTGGGACAGAGTGACGGGAGGCTCGGCCAAAAACATTCAGTACTTC. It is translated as CASSQDWDRVTGGSAKNIQYF.

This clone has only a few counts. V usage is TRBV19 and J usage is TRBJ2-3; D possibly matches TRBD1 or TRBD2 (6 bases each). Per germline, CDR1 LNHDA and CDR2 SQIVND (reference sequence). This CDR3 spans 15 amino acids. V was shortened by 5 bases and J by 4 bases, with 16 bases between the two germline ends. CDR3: CASSGARDNADTQYF. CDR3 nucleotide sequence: TGTGCCAGTAGTGGGGCGCGGGACAACGCAGATACGCAGTATTTT.

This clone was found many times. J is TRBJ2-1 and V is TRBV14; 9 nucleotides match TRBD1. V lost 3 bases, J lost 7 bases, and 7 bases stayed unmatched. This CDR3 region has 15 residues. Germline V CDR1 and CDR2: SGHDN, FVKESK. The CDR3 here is CASSQDRGGSNEQFF. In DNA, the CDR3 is TGTGCCAGCAGCCAGGACAGGGGCGGATCAAATGAGCAGTTCTTC.

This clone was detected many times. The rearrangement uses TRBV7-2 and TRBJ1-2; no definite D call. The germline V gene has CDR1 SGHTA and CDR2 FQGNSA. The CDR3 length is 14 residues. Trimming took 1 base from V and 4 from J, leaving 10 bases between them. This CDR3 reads CASSLVGHGYGYTF. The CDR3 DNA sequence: TGTGCCAGCAGCTTAGTAGGGCATGGCTATGGCTACACCTTC.

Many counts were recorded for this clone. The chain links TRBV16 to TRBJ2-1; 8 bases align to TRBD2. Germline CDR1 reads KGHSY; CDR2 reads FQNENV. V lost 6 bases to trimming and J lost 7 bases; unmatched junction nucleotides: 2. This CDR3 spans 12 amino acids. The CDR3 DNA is TGTGCCAGCAGGCCGGGGGGGAATGAGCAGTTCTTC. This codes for CASRPGGNEQFF.